This TCR beta chain originates from a study of T cell repertoires in cytomegalovirus infection. Study-level information: Signatures in public TCR beta sequences pointed to both CMV infection and matching HLA type. Overall study findings and caveats: Cumulative frequency of public TCR beta families picked out carriers of CMV plus the relevant HLA.

TCRdb fed the reads into MiXCR, producing one record per CDR3 protein. The table has 300,000 to 450,000 distinct CDR3 sequences, roughly 18% seen once. CDR1 is SGHTA and CDR2 is FQGNSA in the germline V gene. This CDR3 comprises 13 residues. Trimming left V 6 bases short and J 5 bases short, with 12 bases between. This clonotype was seen ten or more times. The antigen is undetermined. The sequenced material came from PBMCs. This sequence joins TRBV7-2 and TRBJ2-3, with a weak D call TRBD2 (5 bases). This TCR came from a human donor in good health (CMV status not recorded). Some clones in this sample may be carry-over from other donors' samples. CDR3 region: CASSLAVGDTQYF. For the CDR3, the DNA is TGTGCCAGCAGTCTAGCAGTGGGAGATACGCAGTATTTT.